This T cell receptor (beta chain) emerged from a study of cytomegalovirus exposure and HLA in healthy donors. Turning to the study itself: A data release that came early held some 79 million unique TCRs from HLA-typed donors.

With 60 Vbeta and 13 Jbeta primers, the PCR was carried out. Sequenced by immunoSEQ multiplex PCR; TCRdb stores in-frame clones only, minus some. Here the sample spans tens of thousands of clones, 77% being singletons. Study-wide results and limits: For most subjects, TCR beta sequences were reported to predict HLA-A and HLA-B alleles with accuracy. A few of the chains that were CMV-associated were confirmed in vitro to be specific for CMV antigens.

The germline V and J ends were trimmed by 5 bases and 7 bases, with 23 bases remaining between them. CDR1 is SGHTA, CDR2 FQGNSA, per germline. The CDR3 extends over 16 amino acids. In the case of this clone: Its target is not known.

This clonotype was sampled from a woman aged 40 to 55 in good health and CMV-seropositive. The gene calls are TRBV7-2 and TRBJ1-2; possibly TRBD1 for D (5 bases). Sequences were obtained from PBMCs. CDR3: CASSPSPQGALVGYTF. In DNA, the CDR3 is TGTGCCAGCAGCCCATCCCCCCAGGGCGCTTTAGTTGGCTACACCTTC.